A selection of T cell receptor beta chains follows, all from one sample in a study of T cell responses to AZD1222 COVID-19 vaccine. Only in-frame clones appear in the TCRdb table, and some are missing; sequencing was by immunoSEQ multiplex PCR. The sample carries some 55,000 clones, roughly nine tenths recorded once. Here the sequenced sample was peripheral blood, taken on day 0 of AZD1222 vaccination. Receptor source: an adult in good health. CDR3s include the opening cysteine and the closing phenylalanine or tryptophan. The order of the fields is J gene, V gene, D gene, CDR3 protein. A D gene is named only where the DNA matches it firmly.

J gene: TRBJ1-1
V gene: TRBV7-3
D gene: .
CDR3 protein: CASSLTEGGEAFF

J gene: TRBJ1-1
V gene: TRBV7-9
D gene: .
CDR3 protein: CASSLAQGSTEAFF

J gene: TRBJ1-2
V gene: TRBV6-6
D gene: .
CDR3 protein: CASSPPPGQTAGGYTF

J gene: TRBJ2-2
V gene: TRBV5-1
D gene: .
CDR3 protein: CASSLDAGPPNTGELFF

J gene: TRBJ1-1
V gene: TRBV19
D gene: .
CDR3 protein: CASSIDLRWETEAFF

J gene: TRBJ2-7
V gene: TRBV7-8
D gene: .
CDR3 protein: CASSLQIYEQYF

J gene: TRBJ1-1
V gene: TRBV5-1
D gene: .
CDR3 protein: CASSSLQAMNTEAFF

J gene: TRBJ2-2
V gene: TRBV7-2
D gene: .
CDR3 protein: CASNQDSPNTGELFF

J gene: TRBJ1-5
V gene: TRBV19
D gene: .
CDR3 protein: CASSIVGAGNSNQPQHF

J gene: TRBJ1-1
V gene: TRBV29-1
D gene: TRBD1
CDR3 protein: CSVGSGGVNTEAFF

J gene: TRBJ1-1
V gene: TRBV2
D gene: .
CDR3 protein: CASSDPGMEAFF

J gene: TRBJ2-1
V gene: TRBV3-1/TRBV3-2
D gene: .
CDR3 protein: CASSQDGLTQQFF

J gene: TRBJ1-3
V gene: TRBV30
D gene: .
CDR3 protein: CAWSPGGNTIYF

J gene: TRBJ2-3
V gene: TRBV19
D gene: .
CDR3 protein: CASNGGGTDTQYF

J gene: TRBJ1-1
V gene: TRBV30
D gene: TRBD1
CDR3 protein: CAWSVRLPLAGGAPFENTEAFF

J gene: TRBJ2-1
V gene: TRBV5-4
D gene: .
CDR3 protein: CASSWGFQSYNEQFF

J gene: TRBJ2-7
V gene: TRBV2
D gene: .
CDR3 protein: CASSDRGYEQYF

J gene: TRBJ2-7
V gene: TRBV5-1
D gene: TRBD1
CDR3 protein: CASSSGQGYEQYF

J gene: TRBJ2-7
V gene: TRBV2
D gene: .
CDR3 protein: CASSGDRAYEQYF

J gene: TRBJ2-1
V gene: TRBV28
D gene: .
CDR3 protein: CASSLEGVVSFLRYNEQFF

J gene: TRBJ2-3
V gene: TRBV7-9
D gene: TRBD2
CDR3 protein: CASSLVGSGRTDTQYF

J gene: TRBJ2-5
V gene: TRBV7-8
D gene: TRBD2
CDR3 protein: CASSVLAGDQETQYF

J gene: TRBJ1-1
V gene: TRBV10-3
D gene: .
CDR3 protein: CAISDFRGTEAFF

J gene: TRBJ2-1
V gene: TRBV10-3
D gene: TRBD2
CDR3 protein: CAISLAGSRNEQFF

J gene: TRBJ2-3
V gene: TRBV28
D gene: TRBD2
CDR3 protein: CASSQGLTDTQYF

J gene: TRBJ1-2
V gene: TRBV28
D gene: .
CDR3 protein: CASSLGQSSYGYTF

J gene: TRBJ1-3
V gene: TRBV19
D gene: .
CDR3 protein: CASSATGYSGNTIYF

J gene: TRBJ1-1
V gene: TRBV12-3/TRBV12-4
D gene: .
CDR3 protein: CASSLTNTEAFF

J gene: TRBJ2-5
V gene: TRBV28
D gene: TRBD2
CDR3 protein: CASSLPTSGARAKETQYF

J gene: TRBJ1-5
V gene: TRBV19
D gene: .
CDR3 protein: CASSIGGQGFGQPQHF

J gene: TRBJ2-7
V gene: TRBV19
D gene: TRBD1
CDR3 protein: CASSIAGQGAYEQYF

J gene: TRBJ1-2
V gene: TRBV12-5
D gene: TRBD1
CDR3 protein: CASGLVPLRTGGYYGYTF

J gene: TRBJ2-7
V gene: TRBV28
D gene: TRBD1
CDR3 protein: CASSSTGSEQYF

J gene: TRBJ1-6
V gene: TRBV19
D gene: .
CDR3 protein: CASNTGLSPLHF

J gene: TRBJ1-5
V gene: TRBV19
D gene: .
CDR3 protein: CASSGRSFSGNQPQHF

J gene: TRBJ2-1
V gene: TRBV19
D gene: .
CDR3 protein: CASSILGNSRNEQFF

J gene: TRBJ1-5
V gene: TRBV6-5
D gene: TRBD1
CDR3 protein: CASRKDRGNQPQHF

J gene: TRBJ1-1
V gene: TRBV7-8
D gene: .
CDR3 protein: CASRKGVNTEAFF

J gene: TRBJ2-1
V gene: TRBV3-1/TRBV3-2
D gene: .
CDR3 protein: CASRLGSRTDEQFF

J gene: TRBJ1-4
V gene: TRBV4-1
D gene: .
CDR3 protein: CASSQGQKLFF

J gene: TRBJ2-1
V gene: TRBV7-8
D gene: TRBD2
CDR3 protein: CASSLVGRLARLYNEQFF

J gene: TRBJ2-7
V gene: TRBV7-9
D gene: TRBD1
CDR3 protein: CASSRIQGYYEQYF

J gene: TRBJ1-5
V gene: TRBV19
D gene: .
CDR3 protein: CASSIIPGRDQPQHF

J gene: TRBJ1-6
V gene: TRBV6-5
D gene: .
CDR3 protein: CASSRGRDNSPLHF

J gene: TRBJ2-2
V gene: TRBV7-9
D gene: TRBD2
CDR3 protein: CASSPGTSATGELFF

J gene: TRBJ2-1
V gene: TRBV15
D gene: .
CDR3 protein: CATSRARGGEQFF

J gene: TRBJ2-7
V gene: TRBV19
D gene: .
CDR3 protein: CASSISQNYEQYF

J gene: TRBJ2-1
V gene: TRBV7-9
D gene: .
CDR3 protein: CASSLASNRDHYNEQFF

J gene: TRBJ2-1
V gene: TRBV25-1
D gene: .
CDR3 protein: CASSSMASANNRQFF

J gene: TRBJ1-4
V gene: TRBV12-3/TRBV12-4
D gene: .
CDR3 protein: CASSSDDEKLFF

J gene: TRBJ1-5
V gene: TRBV6-5
D gene: TRBD1
CDR3 protein: CASGQGYQPQHF

J gene: TRBJ2-1
V gene: TRBV5-1
D gene: TRBD2
CDR3 protein: CASSLDSAGGRIYNEQFF

J gene: TRBJ2-2
V gene: TRBV7-9
D gene: .
CDR3 protein: CASSRGVTGELFF

J gene: TRBJ1-3
V gene: TRBV18
D gene: .
CDR3 protein: CASSPEIRGTSGNTIYF

J gene: TRBJ1-1
V gene: TRBV5-1
D gene: .
CDR3 protein: CASSFARTNTEAFF

J gene: TRBJ2-1
V gene: TRBV5-1
D gene: TRBD2
CDR3 protein: CASSLAPAGGPGEQFF

J gene: TRBJ2-3
V gene: TRBV29-1
D gene: TRBD1
CDR3 protein: CSAGTASDTQYF

J gene: TRBJ2-3
V gene: TRBV27
D gene: .
CDR3 protein: CASIRADTQYF

J gene: TRBJ2-7
V gene: TRBV7-9
D gene: TRBD1
CDR3 protein: CASSSDRGWGYEQYF